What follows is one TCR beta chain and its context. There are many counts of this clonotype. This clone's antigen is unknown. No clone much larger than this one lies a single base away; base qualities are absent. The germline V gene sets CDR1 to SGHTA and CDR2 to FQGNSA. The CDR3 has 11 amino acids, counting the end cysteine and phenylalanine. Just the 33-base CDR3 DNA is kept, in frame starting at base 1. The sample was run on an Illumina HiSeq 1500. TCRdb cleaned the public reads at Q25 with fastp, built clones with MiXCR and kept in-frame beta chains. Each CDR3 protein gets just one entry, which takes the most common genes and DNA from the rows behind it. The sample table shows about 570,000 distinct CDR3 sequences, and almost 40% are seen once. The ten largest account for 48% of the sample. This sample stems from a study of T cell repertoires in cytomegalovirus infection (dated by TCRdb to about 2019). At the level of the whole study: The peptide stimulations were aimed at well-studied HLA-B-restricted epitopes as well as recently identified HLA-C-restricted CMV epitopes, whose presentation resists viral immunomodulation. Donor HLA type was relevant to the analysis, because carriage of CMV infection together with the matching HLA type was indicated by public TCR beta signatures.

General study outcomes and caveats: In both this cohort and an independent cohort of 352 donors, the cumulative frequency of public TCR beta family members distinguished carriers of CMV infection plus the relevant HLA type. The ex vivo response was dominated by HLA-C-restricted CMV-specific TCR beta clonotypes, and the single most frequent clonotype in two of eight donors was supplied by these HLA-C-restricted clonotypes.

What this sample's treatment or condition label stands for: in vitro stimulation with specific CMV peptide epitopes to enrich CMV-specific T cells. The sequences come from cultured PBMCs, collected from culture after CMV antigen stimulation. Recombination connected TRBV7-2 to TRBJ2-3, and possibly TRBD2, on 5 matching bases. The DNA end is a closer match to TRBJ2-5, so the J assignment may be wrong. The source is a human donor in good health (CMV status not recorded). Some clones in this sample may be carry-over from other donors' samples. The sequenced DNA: TGTGCCAGCAGCGGAGGAGATACCCAGTACTTC. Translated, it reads CASSGGDTQYF.